This passage covers 30 T cell receptor beta chains from one sample sequenced in a study of tumor-infiltrating lymphocytes in primary liver carcinoma. The template, 450 to 650 ng total RNA, yielded TCR beta cDNA made with a constant-region primer. ARM-PCR, slightly modified, supplied the TCR beta libraries through three nested multiplex PCR rounds. TRBV1-TRBV30 forward primers paired with a C-beta reverse primer were used in the first two PCR rounds, which ran approximately 10 cycles each. Each CDR3 protein is one row after TCRdb ran MiXCR on the multiplex PCR reads. The sample has roughly 330,000 distinct CDR3 sequences, roughly two thirds seen once. Blood RNA originated from unsorted whole blood, with germline DNA additionally extracted. Sequencing was done on a sample of peripheral blood. The receptors stem from a man aged 40-49 years with primary liver carcinoma and hepatitis B virus infection.

Regarding this clonotype: A clone one base away is much larger, so this may be a read error. The V gene is TRBV6-1, the J gene TRBJ1-2; D gene uncertain. The CDR3 has 14 amino acids. V gave up 1 base and J gave up 6 bases, with 12 bases separating them. Germline V CDR1 and CDR2: MNHNS, SASEGT. The CDR3 DNA reads as TGTGCCAGCAGTGAAGACGGAGGTTTCAATGGCTACACCTTC. This gives the protein CASSEDGGFNGYTF.

This clonotype was seen a single time. One junction end disagrees with the germline gene, perhaps due to a read error. V and J are TRBV5-6 and TRBJ2-1, with 10 positions matching TRBD2. This CDR3 has 15 residues. CDR1 is SGHDT and CDR2 is YYEEEE in the germline V gene. This CDR3 reads CASSLAASGSAELFF. The CDR3, as DNA: TGTGCCAGCAGCTTGGCGGCTAGCGGGAGTGCTGAGCTGTTCTTC.

As for this clonotype: This may be a read error, as it is one base from a much larger clone. The V gene is TRBV6-2 or TRBV6-3, the J gene TRBJ1-5; a possible D gene is TRBD1 (6 bases). The germline V gene encodes CDR1 MNHEY and CDR2 SVGEGT. There are 14 residues in the CDR3. The CDR3 is CASTIQGKNQLQHF. CDR3 nucleotides: TGTGCCAGCACTATACAGGGAAAGAATCAGCTCCAGCATTTT.

This chain links TRBV30 with TRBJ2-3; no reliable D call. Germline V gene sequence: CDR1 GTSNPN, CDR2 SVGIG (reference sequence). The CDR3 runs to 16 residues. V was trimmed by 1 base and J by 6 bases, leaving 20 bases between them. The CDR3, as DNA: TGTGCCTGGAGTGACGTCCGGTTCCTCATAGGGGATACGCAGTATTTT. This encodes CAWSDVRFLIGDTQYF.

CDR3 region: CASSPRPRQGTEAFF. In DNA, the CDR3 is TGTGCCAGCAGCCCTCGCCCGAGACAGGGCACTGAAGCTTTCTTT. The chain is built from TRBV6-5 and TRBJ1-1; 7 nucleotides match TRBD1. Germline CDR1 MNHEY, CDR2 SVGAGI. V dropped 6 bases and J dropped 4; count of bases not matched to a gene: 11. The CDR3 consists of 15 residues.

Remarks on this clonotype: No conserved phenylalanine or tryptophan ends this CDR3, so it is likely a read error. This chain links TRBV11-2 with TRBJ2-1; D is unresolved. CDR3 size: 11 residues. Germline-derived CDR1 and CDR2 are SGHAT and FQNNGV. As DNA, the CDR3 is TGTGACAGCAGCCTGGGTAGTGAGCAGTTCATC. It encodes CDSSLGSEQFI.

This clonotype was counted once. The chain combines TRBV9 with TRBJ2-1, with D maybe TRBD1 (6 bases). CDR3 length equals 16 residues. V was pared by 0 bases and J by 2 bases, with 12 bases between. Germline V gene sequence: CDR1 SGDLS, CDR2 YYNGEE. The CDR3 loop is CASSVGNRAPYNEQFF. The CDR3 nucleotides are TGTGCCAGCAGCGTAGGTAACAGGGCCCCCTACAATGAGCAGTTCTTC.

In this sample, this clonotype turned up a few times. V and J are TRBV30 and TRBJ1-1; no firm D call. The CDR3 has 12 residues. Germline CDR1 is GTSNPN and CDR2 is SVGIG (reference sequence). The V end was cut by 5 bases, the J end by 3 bases, with 10 bases between. In nucleotides, the CDR3 is TGTGCCTGGCACAGTGTCCACACTGAAGCTTTCTTT. Its protein product is CAWHSVHTEAFF.

The chain has TRBV4-3 and TRBJ2-6; TRBD2 agrees at 13 bases. The CDR3 is made up of 17 amino acids. The V segment lost 4 bases and the J segment 3 bases; nucleotides outside the gene matches: 3. Germline V gene data show CDR1 as LGHNA and CDR2 as YSLEER. The DNA of the CDR3 is TGCGCCAGCAGCCGGACTAGCGGGAGCTATGGGGCCAACGTCCTGACTTTC. Translating it yields CASSRTSGSYGANVLTF.

Turning to this clonotype: A much bigger clone sits one base away, suggesting this may be a read error. The V gene is TRBV12-3 or TRBV12-4, the J gene TRBJ1-1; TRBD1 is a possible D gene (5 bases). This CDR3 region has 13 residues. Trimming left V 5 bases short and J 7 bases short, with 14 bases between. For the CDR3, the DNA is TGTGCCAGCAGTACCTCTTACAGGAGTGAAGCTTTCTTT. It encodes CASSTSYRSEAFF.

On this clonotype itself: A read error may explain this, as a much larger clone is one base away. The V call is TRBV7-8, the J call TRBJ2-7; unclear D gene. Looked up from germline, CDR1 is SGHVS and CDR2 is FQNEAQ. CDR3 size: 14 residues. The CDR3 spells CASSFSNSPYKQYF. DNA for the CDR3: TGTGCCAGCAGCTTTTCCAACAGCCCCTACAAGCAGTACTTC.

For this clonotype: A much more abundant neighbour one base away suggests this may be a read error. The chain joins TRBV25-1 to TRBJ2-1; D call uncertain. Deletions cut 4 bases from V and 3 bases from J, with 7 bases between. Germline V gene data show CDR1 as MGHDK and CDR2 as SYGVNS. CDR3 length: 13 residues. For the CDR3, the DNA is TGTGCCAGCAGTGTAACAATCTACAATGAGCAGTTCTTC. It codes for CASSVTIYNEQFF.

This rearrangement joins TRBV5-8 to TRBJ2-3, with TRBD2 matching over 10 bases. The V segment lost 4 bases and the J segment 1 base; nucleotides outside the gene matches: 6. Germline CDR1 and CDR2: SGHTS and YDEGEE. This CDR3 region has 16 residues. In DNA form, the CDR3 reads TGTGCCAGCAGCGGAGCCGGGACTAGCGGCACAGATACGCAGTATTTT. Amino acid sequence: CASSGAGTSGTDTQYF.

The rearrangement uses TRBV18 and TRBJ2-1; D might be TRBD1 or TRBD2, each matching 5 bases. Germline values: CDR1 KGHSH, CDR2 LQKENI. V was cut by 3 bases and J by 9 bases, with 12 bases left in between. The CDR3 is made up of 13 amino acids. CDR3 DNA sequence: TGTGCCAGCTCACCCGGGGTTCAGGGTGAGCAGTTCTTC. The encoded protein is CASSPGVQGEQFF.

This chain joins TRBV10-2 and TRBJ2-2, with 8 positions matching TRBD2. CDR1 and CDR2 from the germline V gene are WSHSY and SAAADI. The V and J ends lost 11 bases and 8 bases, in that order; junction bases with no gene match: 16. The CDR3 runs to 15 residues. CDR3 region: CADSDPGGVTGELFF. CDR3 coding DNA: TGCGCCGACAGTGACCCGGGAGGGGTTACAGGGGAGCTGTTTTTT.

The chain links TRBV27 to TRBJ1-3; the D is unclear. Trimming took 8 bases from V and 4 from J, leaving 9 bases between them. Per germline, CDR1 MNHEY and CDR2 SMNVEV (reference sequence). The CDR3 has 12 amino acids. This CDR3 reads CASGLIGNTIYF. CDR3 nucleotides: TGTGCCAGCGGTCTCATCGGAAACACCATATATTTT.

This clonotype was seen once. A read error is possible here, since a much larger clone lies one base away. The chain joins TRBV10-3 to TRBJ2-5; 10 nucleotides match TRBD1. Germline V gene data show CDR1 as ENHRY and CDR2 as SYGVKD. The CDR3 is 15 residues long. CDR3 sequence: CAISGIGTGEEIQYF. The CDR3, as DNA: TGTGCCATCAGTGGAATCGGGACAGGGGAAGAGATCCAGTACTTC.

Notes on this clonotype: Germline and junction disagree at one end, which may indicate a read error. The chain links TRBV11-2 to TRBJ2-2; D may be TRBD1 or TRBD2 (5 bases each). This CDR3 is 18 amino acids long. Germline V lookup: CDR1 SGHAT, CDR2 FQNNGV. Here the CDR3 DNA reads TGTGCCAGCAACTTAGCCTGGACATTTTTCGCGAACACCGGGGAGCTGTTATTT. Amino acids: CASNLAWTFFANTGELLF.

Concerning this clonotype: This CDR3 is missing its conserved last phenylalanine or tryptophan, likely due to a read error. The chain carries TRBV12-3 or TRBV12-4 and TRBJ2-1; D possibly corresponds to TRBD1 (6 bases). With 10 bases removed from V and 5 bases from J, the gap between germline ends came to 18 bases. This CDR3 has 14 amino acids. CDR3 loop: CANTRTDVNNEQFL. The CDR3, as DNA: TGTGCCAACACCAGGACAGACGTTAACAATGAGCAGTTCTTA.

As for this clonotype: A junction boundary mismatches the germline segment, possibly from a read error. V gene TRBV11-2 combines with J gene TRBJ2-5; 11 nucleotides agree with TRBD2. Germline assignment: CDR1 SGHAT and CDR2 FQNNGV. The CDR3 sequence is 16 residues long. This chain's CDR3 is CASSPAGTSGQDTQHF. CDR3 DNA: TGTGCCAGCAGCCCAGCCGGGACTAGCGGTCAAGACACCCAGCACTTC. The entire variable domain, with the rest obtained from reference TRBV11-2 and TRBJ2-5, is as follows: EAGVAQSPRYKIIEKRQSVAFWCNPISGHATLYWYQQILGQGPKLLIQFQNNGVVDDSQLPKDRFSAERLKGVDSTLKIQPAKLEDSAVYLCASSPAGTSGQDTQHFGPGTRLLVL.

For this clonotype: A much larger clone lies one base from this, so it may be a read error. Written as DNA, the CDR3 is TGTGCCAGCAGTTTCCTGCAGGGAGTGACCCAGTACTTC. This sequence encodes CASSFLQGVTQYF. The chain has TRBV12-3 or TRBV12-4 and TRBJ2-5, with D tentatively TRBD1 or TRBD2 (5 bases each). The CDR3 loop spans 13 amino acids. V lost 3 bases and J lost 7, with 12 bases in between.

Of note for this clonotype: A much larger clone lies one base from this, so it may be a read error. The chain recombines TRBV10-3 with TRBJ2-2; 8 bases are a match to TRBD2. The CDR3 loop spans 16 amino acids. V shed 4 bases, J shed 5 bases, and the junction held 9 bases outside the gene matches. CDR1 is ENHRY and CDR2 is SYGVKD in the germline V gene. The CDR3 region has the DNA TGTGCCATCAGTGCTGCACGGGGGGGTGGAACCGGGGAGCTGTTTTTT. Residues: CAISAARGGGTGELFF.

Details on this clonotype: One junction end does not reproduce the germline sequence, and a read error may be involved. CDR3: CASGSDRRFWYEQHF. The DNA for the CDR3 is TGTGCCAGCGGCTCGGACCGGAGGTTTTGGTACGAGCAGCACTTC. The rearrangement uses TRBV11-2 and TRBJ2-7; D is perhaps TRBD2 (5 bases). The germline V gene encodes CDR1 SGHAT and CDR2 FQNNGV. There are 15 residues in the CDR3.

This rearrangement joins TRBV30 to TRBJ1-5, with 7 bases matching TRBD1. J gave up 4 bases and V 0 bases, and 3 bases lay outside the gene matches. Germline V CDR1 and CDR2: GTSNPN, SVGIG (reference sequence). The length of the CDR3 is 14 residues. The DNA of the CDR3 is TGTGCCTGGAGTGTAAAGGGGGCAAATCAGCCCCAGCATTTT. It is translated as CAWSVKGANQPQHF.

Regarding this clonotype: A clone one base away is much larger, so this may be a read error. The chain couples TRBV12-3 or TRBV12-4 to TRBJ1-5; 7 bases line up with TRBD1. The tail of the sequence fits TRBJ2-3 better, so the J call may be wrong. This CDR3 contains 16 residues. CDR3 in DNA: TGTGCCAGCAGTCCAGGGACAGTCAATAGCAATCAGCCCCAGTATTTT. The encoded protein is CASSPGTVNSNQPQYF.

This clonotype was counted many times. The chain is built from TRBV5-4 and TRBJ2-1; D tentatively fits TRBD1 or TRBD2 (5 bases each). The germline V gene encodes CDR1 SGHNT and CDR2 YYREEE (reference sequence). The CDR3 is made up of 15 amino acids. Trimming left V 4 bases short and J 6 bases short, with 17 bases between. CDR3 coding DNA: TGTGCCAGCAGCAAAAGTGGGGCTAGCCCCAATGAGCAGTTCTTC. Protein: CASSKSGASPNEQFF. The complete variable domain, with remaining parts taken from reference TRBV5-4 and TRBJ2-1, reads ETGVTQSPTHLIKTRGQQVTLRCSSQSGHNTVSWYQQALGQGPQFIFQYYREEENGRGNFPPRFSGLQFPNYSSELNVNALELDDSALYLCASSKSGASPNEQFFGPGTRLTVL.

The sample holds a few counts of this clonotype. The V gene is TRBV21-1, the J gene TRBJ2-7; TRBD1 is taken as the D call from the table, unchecked against the DNA. TRBV21-1 is described as a pseudogene. This CDR3 is 16 amino acids long. CDR3 nucleotides: TGTGCCAGCAGCAACGGGGACGGTGATGCTCTCTACGAGCAGTACTTC. Protein product: CASSNGDGDALYEQYF.

Details on this clonotype: One end of the junction fails to match germline, which may point to a read error. This sequence joins TRBV6-5 and TRBJ2-3; tentative D call: TRBD1 (6 bases). The CDR3 covers 14 residues. Germline V gene data show CDR1 as MNHEY and CDR2 as SVGAGI. CDR3 coding DNA: TGTGCCAGCAGACAAGGGACATTCACAGATACGCAGTGTTTT. Translating it yields CASRQGTFTDTQCF.

This clonotype turned up a few times. The chain recombines TRBV28 with TRBJ2-2; TRBD2 aligns across 11 bases. The junction had 4 bases not matched to a gene; V was cut back by 2 bases and J by 2 bases. This CDR3 comprises 17 residues. Germline V gene lookup returns CDR1 MDHEN and CDR2 SYDVKM. This chain's CDR3 is CASSLLGTSGNTGELFF. For the CDR3, the DNA is TGTGCCAGCAGTTTACTAGGGACTAGCGGCAACACCGGGGAGCTGTTTTTT.

On this clonotype: This may stem from a read error, because a much larger clone lies one nucleotide away. V usage is TRBV6-5 and J usage is TRBJ1-5; D is unclear. The CDR3 sequence is 15 residues long. Per the germline V gene, CDR1 is MNHEY and CDR2 is SVGAGI. V lost 6 bases to trimming and J lost 4 bases, with 16 bases between them. CDR3 sequence: CASRETAPPNQPQHF. The CDR3 bases are TGTGCCAGCAGAGAAACAGCACCCCCGAATCAGCCCCAGCATTTT.